The entry below gives a single TCR beta chain sequence along with its context. The data are from a study of blood T cells in healthy people across ages. Primers used in a second PCR of roughly 7 to 12 cycles were a sample-barcoded 5' primer and a J-beta primer mix. TCRdb recomputed calls from the 5' RACE reads with MiXCR, one row per CDR3 protein. Altogether around 1,000,000 distinct CDR3 sequences are present, approximately 25% being singletons, with the ten largest covering around 0.7%. The CDR3 is made up of 15 amino acids. Germline values: CDR1 MNHNY, CDR2 SVGAGI (reference sequence). The V gene lost 6 bases and the J gene lost 0 bases, with 12 bases spanning the gap. These same data were also listed under a study on T cells of mothers and their children.

The chain carries TRBV6-6 and TRBJ1-5; D ambiguous. The receptor was derived from a girl aged 2 to 9 in good health. Sequencing used blood. The CDR3 DNA is TGTGCCAGCAGCTCGGGGATCAGTAGCAATCAGCCCCAGCATTTT. This translates into CASSSGISSNQPQHF.